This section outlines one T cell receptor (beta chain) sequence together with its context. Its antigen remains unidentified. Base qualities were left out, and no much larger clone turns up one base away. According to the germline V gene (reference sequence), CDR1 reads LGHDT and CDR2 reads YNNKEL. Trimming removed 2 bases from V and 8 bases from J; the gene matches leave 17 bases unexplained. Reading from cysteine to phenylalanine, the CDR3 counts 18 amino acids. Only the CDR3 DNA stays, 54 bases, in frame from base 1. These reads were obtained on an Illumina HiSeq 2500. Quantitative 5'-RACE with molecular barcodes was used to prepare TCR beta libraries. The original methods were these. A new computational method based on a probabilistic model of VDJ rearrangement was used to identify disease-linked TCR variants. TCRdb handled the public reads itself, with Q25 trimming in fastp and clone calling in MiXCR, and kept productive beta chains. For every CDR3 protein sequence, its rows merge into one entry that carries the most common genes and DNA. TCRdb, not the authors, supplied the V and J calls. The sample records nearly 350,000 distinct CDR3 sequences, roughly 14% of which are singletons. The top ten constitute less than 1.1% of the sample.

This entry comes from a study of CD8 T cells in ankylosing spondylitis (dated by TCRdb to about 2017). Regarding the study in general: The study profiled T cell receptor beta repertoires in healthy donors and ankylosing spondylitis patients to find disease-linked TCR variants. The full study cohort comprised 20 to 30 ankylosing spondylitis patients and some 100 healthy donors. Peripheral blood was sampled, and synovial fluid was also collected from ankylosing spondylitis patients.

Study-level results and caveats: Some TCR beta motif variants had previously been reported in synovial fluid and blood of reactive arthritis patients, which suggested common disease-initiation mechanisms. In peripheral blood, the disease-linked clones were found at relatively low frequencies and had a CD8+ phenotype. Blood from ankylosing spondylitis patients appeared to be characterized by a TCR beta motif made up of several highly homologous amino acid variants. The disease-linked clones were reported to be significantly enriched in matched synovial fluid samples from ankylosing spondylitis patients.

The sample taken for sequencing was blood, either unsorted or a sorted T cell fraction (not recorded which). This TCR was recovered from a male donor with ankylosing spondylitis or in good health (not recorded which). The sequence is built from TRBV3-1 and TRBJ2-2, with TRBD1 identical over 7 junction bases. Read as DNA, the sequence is TGTGCCAGCAGCCAAAACCCAGGGGGTGTATCCCTAGGTGGGGAGCTGTTTTTT. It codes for CASSQNPGGVSLGGELFF. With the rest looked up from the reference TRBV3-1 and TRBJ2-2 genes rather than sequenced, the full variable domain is DTAVSQTPKYLVTQMGNDKSIKCEQNLGHDTMYWYKQDSKKFLKIMFSYNNKELIINETVPNRFSPKSPDKAHLNLHINSLELGDSAVYFCASSQNPGGVSLGGELFFGEGSRLTVL.